What follows is one T cell receptor (beta chain) and its context. This specimen comes from a study of blood T cell repertoires in COVID-19. Study overall: COVID-19 samples from acute and convalescent phases originated in the United States, Italy and Spain. PBMCs, B-cell-depleted T cells, or T cells provided the cDNA or gDNA that made up the material.

Authors' processing steps: Amplification of reference gene primers was used by the study to estimate nucleated cell counts. Profiling relied on immunoSEQ multiplex PCR, and the TCRdb table lists in-frame clones only, not all of them. V and J calls and clone size are as listed in that table; D and trimming were resolved from the DNA. The sample has about 120,000 clones, over 80% seen once; the top ten hold 2% to 2.5%. Germline V gene data show CDR1 as SGHRS and CDR2 as YFSETQ. The trim removed 3 bases at V and 7 bases at J, leaving 9 bases unmatched. The CDR3 length is 14 residues. This TCR came from a man younger than 40 with acute or convalescent COVID-19. The rearrangement uses TRBV5-1 and TRBJ1-2; TRBD1 matches at 7 bases. Material for sequencing was peripheral blood. The CDR3 loop reads CASSSNRGMGGYTF. CDR3 sequence (DNA): TGCGCCAGCAGCTCGAACAGGGGCATGGGTGGCTACACCTTC.